This T cell receptor beta chain was retrieved from a study of cytomegalovirus exposure and HLA in healthy donors. TCRdb's table, derived via immunoSEQ multiplex PCR, lists solely in-frame clones and lacks some. The sample includes around 200,000 clones, around 80% of them seen just once. Germline assignment: CDR1 LNHDA and CDR2 SQIVND (reference sequence). CDR3 length equals 13 residues. V dropped 3 bases and J dropped 5 bases, with 7 bases sitting between them. Points on this clone: Its antigen is still unknown.

Study-level results: Most TCR sequences were seen very rarely across donors, but some public TCRs occurred in many. Cytomegalovirus status was reportedly diagnosed by the classifier with high sensitivity and specificity. Over 150 TCR beta chains were listed as cytomegalovirus-associated.

This receptor was taken from a woman aged 25 to 45 in good health and CMV-seronegative. Specimen: PBMCs. This rearrangement joins TRBV19 to TRBJ2-2; D is perhaps TRBD1 (5 bases). CDR3 amino acids: CASSIKGTGELFF. CDR3 in DNA: TGTGCCAGTAGTATTAAGGGGACCGGGGAGCTGTTTTTT.